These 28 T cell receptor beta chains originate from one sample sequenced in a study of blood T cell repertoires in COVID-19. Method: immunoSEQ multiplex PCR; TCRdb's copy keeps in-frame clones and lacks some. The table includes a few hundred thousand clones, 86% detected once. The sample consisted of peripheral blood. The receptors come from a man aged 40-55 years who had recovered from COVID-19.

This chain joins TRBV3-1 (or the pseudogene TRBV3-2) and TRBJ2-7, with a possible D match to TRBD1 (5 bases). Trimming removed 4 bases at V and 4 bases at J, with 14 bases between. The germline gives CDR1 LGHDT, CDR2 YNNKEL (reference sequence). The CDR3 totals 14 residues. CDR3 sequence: CASSPQGWAYEQYF. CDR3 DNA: TGTGCCAGCAGCCCGCAGGGATGGGCATACGAGCAGTACTTC.

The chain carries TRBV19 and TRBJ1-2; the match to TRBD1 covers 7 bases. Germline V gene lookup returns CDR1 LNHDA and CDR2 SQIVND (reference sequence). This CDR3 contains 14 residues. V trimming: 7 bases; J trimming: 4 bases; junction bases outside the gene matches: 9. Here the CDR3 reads CASTIRTGGYGYTF. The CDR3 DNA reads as TGTGCCAGTACCATTCGGACAGGCGGCTATGGCTACACCTTC.

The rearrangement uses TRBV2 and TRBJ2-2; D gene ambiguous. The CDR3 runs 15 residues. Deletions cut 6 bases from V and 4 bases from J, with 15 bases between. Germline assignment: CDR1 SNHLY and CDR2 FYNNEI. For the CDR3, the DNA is TGTGCCAGCAGAATGTACGGTCCTCTCACCGGGGAGCTGTTTTTT. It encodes CASRMYGPLTGELFF.

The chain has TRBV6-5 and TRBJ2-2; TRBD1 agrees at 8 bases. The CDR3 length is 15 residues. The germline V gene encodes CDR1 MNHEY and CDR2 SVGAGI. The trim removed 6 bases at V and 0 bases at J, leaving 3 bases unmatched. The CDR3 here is CASRPDRANTGELFF. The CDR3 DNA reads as TGTGCCAGCAGGCCGGACAGGGCGAACACCGGGGAGCTGTTTTTT.

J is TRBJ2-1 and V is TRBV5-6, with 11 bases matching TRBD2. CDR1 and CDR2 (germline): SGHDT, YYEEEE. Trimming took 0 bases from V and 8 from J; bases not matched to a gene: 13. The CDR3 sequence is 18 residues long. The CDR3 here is CASSLVLFGSGRADEQFF. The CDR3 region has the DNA TGTGCCAGCAGCTTGGTGTTATTCGGTAGCGGGAGGGCCGATGAGCAGTTCTTC.

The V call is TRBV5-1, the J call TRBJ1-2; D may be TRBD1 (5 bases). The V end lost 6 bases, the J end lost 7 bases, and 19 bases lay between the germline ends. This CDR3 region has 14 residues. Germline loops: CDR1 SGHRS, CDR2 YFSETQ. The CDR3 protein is CASTGSGGNGGYTF. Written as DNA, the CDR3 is TGCGCCAGCACCGGGTCGGGGGGAAATGGTGGCTACACCTTC.

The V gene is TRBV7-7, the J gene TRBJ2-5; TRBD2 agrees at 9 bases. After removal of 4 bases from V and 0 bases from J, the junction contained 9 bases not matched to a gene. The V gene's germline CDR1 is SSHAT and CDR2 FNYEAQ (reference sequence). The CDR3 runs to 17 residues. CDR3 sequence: CASSWLAGKGYQETQYF. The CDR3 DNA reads TGTGCCAGCAGCTGGCTAGCGGGGAAGGGGTACCAAGAGACCCAGTACTTC.

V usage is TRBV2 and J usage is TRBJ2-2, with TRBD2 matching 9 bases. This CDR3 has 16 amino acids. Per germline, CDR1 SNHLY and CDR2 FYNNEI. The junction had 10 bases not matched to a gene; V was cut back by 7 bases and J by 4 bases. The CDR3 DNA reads TGTGCCAGCATCCGCCCCGGCGGGAGGGGCACCGGGGAGCTGTTTTTT. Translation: CASIRPGGRGTGELFF.

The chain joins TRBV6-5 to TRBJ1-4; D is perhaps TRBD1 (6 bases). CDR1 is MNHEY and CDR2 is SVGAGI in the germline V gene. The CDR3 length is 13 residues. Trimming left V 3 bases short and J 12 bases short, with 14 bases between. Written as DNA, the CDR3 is TGTGCCAGCAGTTATGCATCTTGGGGGCAACTGTTTTTT. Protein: CASSYASWGQLFF.

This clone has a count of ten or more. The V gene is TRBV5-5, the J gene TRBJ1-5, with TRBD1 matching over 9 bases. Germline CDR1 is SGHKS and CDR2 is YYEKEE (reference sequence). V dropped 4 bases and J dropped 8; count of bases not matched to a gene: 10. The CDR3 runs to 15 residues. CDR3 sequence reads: CASSPKDRGREPQHF. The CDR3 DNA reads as TGTGCCAGCAGCCCGAAGGACAGGGGTAGGGAGCCCCAGCATTTT.

CDR3 bases: TGTGCCAGCAGTTACTCGCGGAGTTTCTATAATTCACCCCTCCACTTT. This encodes CASSYSRSFYNSPLHF. This rearrangement joins TRBV6-5 to TRBJ1-6; no firm D call. The germline CDR1 and CDR2 sequences are MNHEY and SVGAGI. V was cut by 0 bases and J by 3 bases, with 9 bases left in between. The CDR3 runs to 16 residues.

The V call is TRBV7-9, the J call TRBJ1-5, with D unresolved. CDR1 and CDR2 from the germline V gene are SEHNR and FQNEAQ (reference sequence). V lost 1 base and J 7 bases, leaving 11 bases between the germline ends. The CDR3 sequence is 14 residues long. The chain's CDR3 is CASSLGGDGQPQHF. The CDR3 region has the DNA TGTGCCAGCAGCTTAGGCGGAGACGGGCAGCCCCAGCATTTT. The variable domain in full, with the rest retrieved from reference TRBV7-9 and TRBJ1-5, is DTGVSQNPRHKITKRGQNVTFRCDPISEHNRLYWYRQTLGQGPEFLTYFQNEAQLEKSRLLSDRFSAERPKGSFSTLEIQRTEQGDSAMYLCASSLGGDGQPQHFGDGTRLSIL.

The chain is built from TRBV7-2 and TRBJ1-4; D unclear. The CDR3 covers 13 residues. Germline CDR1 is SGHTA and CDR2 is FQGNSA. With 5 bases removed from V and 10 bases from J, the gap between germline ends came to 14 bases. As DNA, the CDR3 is TGTGCCAGCAGCCCGGTGTTCGGAGGAAAACTGTTTTTT. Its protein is CASSPVFGGKLFF.

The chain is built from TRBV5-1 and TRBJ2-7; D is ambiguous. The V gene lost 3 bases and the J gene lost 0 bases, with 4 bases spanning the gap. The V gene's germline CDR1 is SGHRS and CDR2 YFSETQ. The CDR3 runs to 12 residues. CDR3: CASSYSSYEQYF. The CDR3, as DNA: TGCGCCAGCAGCTATAGCTCCTACGAGCAGTACTTC.

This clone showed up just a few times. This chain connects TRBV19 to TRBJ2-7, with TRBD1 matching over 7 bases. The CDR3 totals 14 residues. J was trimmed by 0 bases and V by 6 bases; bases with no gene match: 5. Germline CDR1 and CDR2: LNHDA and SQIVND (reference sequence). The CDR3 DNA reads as TGTGCCAGTAGGAGACAGGGAGTCTCCTACGAGCAGTACTTC. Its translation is CASRRQGVSYEQYF.

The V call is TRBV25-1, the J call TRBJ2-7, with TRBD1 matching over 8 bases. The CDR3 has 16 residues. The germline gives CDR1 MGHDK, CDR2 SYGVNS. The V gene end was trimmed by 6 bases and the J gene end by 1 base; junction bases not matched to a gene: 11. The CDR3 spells CASRTGDPTPSYEQYF. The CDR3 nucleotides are TGTGCCAGCAGGACAGGGGACCCGACACCATCCTACGAGCAGTACTTC.

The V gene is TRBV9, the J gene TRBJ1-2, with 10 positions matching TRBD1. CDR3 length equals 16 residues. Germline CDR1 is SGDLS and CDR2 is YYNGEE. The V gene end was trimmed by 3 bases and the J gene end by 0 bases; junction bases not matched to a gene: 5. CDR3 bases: TGTGCCAGCAGCGGCCGGGACAGGGGTTCTAACTATGGCTACACCTTC. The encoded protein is CASSGRDRGSNYGYTF.

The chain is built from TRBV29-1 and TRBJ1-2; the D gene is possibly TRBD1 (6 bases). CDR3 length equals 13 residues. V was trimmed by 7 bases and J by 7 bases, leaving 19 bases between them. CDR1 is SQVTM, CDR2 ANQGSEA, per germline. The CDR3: CSAVGGAFGGYTF. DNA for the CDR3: TGCAGCGCCGTGGGGGGGGCGTTTGGTGGCTACACCTTC.

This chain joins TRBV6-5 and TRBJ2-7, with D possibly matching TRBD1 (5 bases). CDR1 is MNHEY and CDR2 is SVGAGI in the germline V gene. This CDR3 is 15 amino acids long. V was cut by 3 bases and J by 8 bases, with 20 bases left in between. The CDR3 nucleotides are TGTGCCAGCAGTTATTGGCTCGGAAAAGGGGTCAAGCAGTACTTC. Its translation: CASSYWLGKGVKQYF.

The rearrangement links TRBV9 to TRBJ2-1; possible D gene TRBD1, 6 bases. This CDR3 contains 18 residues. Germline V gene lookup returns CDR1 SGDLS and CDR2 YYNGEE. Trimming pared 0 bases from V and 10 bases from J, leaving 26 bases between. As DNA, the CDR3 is TGTGCCAGCAGCGTAGATCCCCTTCACAGGGCCCCGAGGGGCGAGCAGTTCTTC. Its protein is CASSVDPLHRAPRGEQFF.

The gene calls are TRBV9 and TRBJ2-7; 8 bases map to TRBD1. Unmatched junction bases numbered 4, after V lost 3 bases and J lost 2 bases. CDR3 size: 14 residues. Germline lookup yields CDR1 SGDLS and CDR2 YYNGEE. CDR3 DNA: TGTGCCAGCAGCGCCGGGACAGGACCCTACGAGCAGTACTTC. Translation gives CASSAGTGPYEQYF.

The CDR3 sequence is CASSAGLAGSPYEQYF. The CDR3 region has the DNA TGTGCCAGCAGCGCCGGACTAGCGGGGAGTCCCTACGAGCAGTACTTC. This chain uses TRBV5-6 with TRBJ2-7, with 12 bases aligning to TRBD2. Germline-derived CDR1 and CDR2 are SGHDT and YYEEEE. After removal of 4 bases from V and 2 bases from J, the junction contained 7 bases not matched to a gene. CDR3 length: 16 residues.

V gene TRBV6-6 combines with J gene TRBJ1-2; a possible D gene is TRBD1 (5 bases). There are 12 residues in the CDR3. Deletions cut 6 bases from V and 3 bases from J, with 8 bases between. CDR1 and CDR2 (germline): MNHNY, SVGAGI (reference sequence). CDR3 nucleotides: TGTGCCAGCAGGCCCAGGGACTATGGCTACACCTTC. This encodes CASRPRDYGYTF.

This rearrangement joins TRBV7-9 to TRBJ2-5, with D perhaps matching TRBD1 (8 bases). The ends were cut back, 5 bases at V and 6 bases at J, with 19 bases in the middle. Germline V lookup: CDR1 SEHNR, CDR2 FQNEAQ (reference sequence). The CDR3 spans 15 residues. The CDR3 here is CASSKFRGDRQTQYF. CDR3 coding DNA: TGTGCCAGCAGCAAATTCCGGGGGGACAGGCAGACCCAGTACTTC.

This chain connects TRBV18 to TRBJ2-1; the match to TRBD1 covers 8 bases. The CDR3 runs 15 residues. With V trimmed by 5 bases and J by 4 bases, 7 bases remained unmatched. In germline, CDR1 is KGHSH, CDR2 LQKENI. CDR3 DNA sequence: TGTGCCAGCTCAACCACAGGGGGTCCTTACAATGAGCAGTTCTTC. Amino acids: CASSTTGGPYNEQFF. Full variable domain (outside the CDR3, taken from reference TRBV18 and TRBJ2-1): NAGVMQNPRHLVRRRGQEARLRCSPMKGHSHVYWYRQLPEEGLKFMVYLQKENIIDESGMPKERFSAEFPKEGPSILRIQQVVRGDSAAYFCASSTTGGPYNEQFFGPGTRLTVL.

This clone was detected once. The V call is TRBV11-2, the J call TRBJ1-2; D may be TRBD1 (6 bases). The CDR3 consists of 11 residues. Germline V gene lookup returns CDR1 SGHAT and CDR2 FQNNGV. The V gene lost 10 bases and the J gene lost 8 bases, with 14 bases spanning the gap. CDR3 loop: CAIGGGRGYTF. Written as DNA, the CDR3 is TGTGCCATCGGGGGGGGCCGCGGCTACACCTTC. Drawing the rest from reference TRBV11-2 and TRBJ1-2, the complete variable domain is EAGVAQSPRYKIIEKRQSVAFWCNPISGHATLYWYQQILGQGPKLLIQFQNNGVVDDSQLPKDRFSAERLKGVDSTLKIQPAKLEDSAVYLCAIGGGRGYTFGSGTRLTVV.

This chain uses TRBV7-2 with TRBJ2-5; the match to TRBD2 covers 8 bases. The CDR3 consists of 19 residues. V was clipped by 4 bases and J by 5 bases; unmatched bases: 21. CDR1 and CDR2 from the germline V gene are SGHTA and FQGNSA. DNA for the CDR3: TGTGCCAGCAGCTCACCTCTCGCGGGGGGCCCGGCGCGAGTCGAGACCCAGTACTTC. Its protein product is CASSSPLAGGPARVETQYF.

The CDR3 sequence is CASSLGQGVTDTQYF. The CDR3 region has the DNA TGTGCCAGCAGCTTAGGACAGGGGGTCACAGATACGCAGTATTTT. The rearrangement links TRBV11-3 to TRBJ2-3, with 9 bases lining up with TRBD1. J lost 2 bases, V lost 1 base, and 1 base had no gene match. The CDR3 length is 15 residues. In germline, CDR1 is SGHNT, CDR2 YENEEA.